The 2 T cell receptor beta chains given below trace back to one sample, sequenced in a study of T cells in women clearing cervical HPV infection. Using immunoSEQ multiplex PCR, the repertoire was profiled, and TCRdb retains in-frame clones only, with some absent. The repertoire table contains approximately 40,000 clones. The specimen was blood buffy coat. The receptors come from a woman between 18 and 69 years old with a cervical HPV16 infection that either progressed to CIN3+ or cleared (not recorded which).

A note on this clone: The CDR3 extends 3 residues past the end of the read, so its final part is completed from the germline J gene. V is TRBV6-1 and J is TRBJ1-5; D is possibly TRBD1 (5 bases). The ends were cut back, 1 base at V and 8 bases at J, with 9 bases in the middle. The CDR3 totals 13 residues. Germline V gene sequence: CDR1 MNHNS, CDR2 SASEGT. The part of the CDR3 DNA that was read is TGTGCCAGCAGTGAAGGGGGGGGAGAGCCC. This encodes CASSEGGGEP. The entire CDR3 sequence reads CASSEGGGEPQHF.

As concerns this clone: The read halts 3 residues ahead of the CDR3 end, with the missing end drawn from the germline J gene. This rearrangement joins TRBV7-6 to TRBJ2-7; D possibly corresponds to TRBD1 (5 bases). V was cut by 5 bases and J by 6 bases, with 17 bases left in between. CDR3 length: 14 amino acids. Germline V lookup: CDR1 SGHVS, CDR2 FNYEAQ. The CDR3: CASSPGVQGTEQYF. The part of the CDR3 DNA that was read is TGTGCCAGCAGCCCAGGAGTTCAGGGTACCGAG. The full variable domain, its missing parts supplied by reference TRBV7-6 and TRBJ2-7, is GAGVSQSPRYKVTKRGQDVALRCDPISGHVSLYWYRQALGQGPEFLTYFNYEAQQDKSGLPNDRFSAERPEGSISTLTIQRTEQRDSAMYRCASSPGVQGTEQYFGPGTRLTVT.